Listed below are T cell receptor beta chains from one sample, sequenced in a study of blood T cells in healthy people across ages. TCRdb reanalysed the 5' RACE reads using MiXCR and keeps one entry per CDR3 protein. The sample records some 750,000 distinct CDR3 sequences, 22% being singletons. Sequencing input: blood. Receptors originate from a man between 70 and 80 years old in good health. The CDR3 runs from the conserved cysteine through the conserved F or W. The order of the fields is CDR3 protein, CDR3 DNA, D gene, V gene, clone size, J gene. The D gene is left open where the match is weak. The listing skips clone size in some rows; elsewhere it reads once, few, many or a size class.

CASSQEDTEAFF,TGCGCCAGCAGTCAGGAGGACACTGAAGCTTTCTTT,-,TRBV23-1,few,TRBJ1-1
CASSQMGEGGRSPLHF,TGTGCCAGCAGCCAGATGGGCGAGGGAGGGCGCTCACCCCTCCACTTT,-,TRBV4-2,few,TRBJ1-6
CSASWGKEQFF,TGCAGTGCTAGCTGGGGTAAAGAGCAGTTCTTC,-,TRBV20-1,-,TRBJ2-1
CASSSLASRETQYF,TGCGCCAGCAGCTCACTTGCTAGTCGGGAGACCCAGTACTTC,-,TRBV5-1,-,TRBJ2-5
CASSQDLSVGASDTQYF,TGTGCCAGCAGCCAAGATCTAAGTGTCGGGGCCTCAGATACGCAGTATTTT,-,TRBV3-1,-,TRBJ2-3
CASGRDSRNYGYTF,TGTGCCAGCGGGAGGGACAGTCGTAACTATGGCTACACCTTC,TRBD1,TRBV12-3/TRBV12-4,-,TRBJ1-2
CSARVRRDWNNEQFF,TGCAGTGCTAGGGTAAGGCGCGATTGGAACAATGAGCAGTTCTTC,-,TRBV20-1,few,TRBJ2-1
CASSQEFEASNEKLFF,TGCGCCAGCAGCCAAGAGTTTGAAGCATCAAATGAAAAACTGTTTTTT,-,TRBV4-3,-,TRBJ1-4
CASSTGRSYEQYF,TGTGCCAGCAGTACCGGACGGAGCTACGAGCAGTACTTC,-,TRBV3-1,-,TRBJ2-7
CASRGGVNTEAFF,TGTGCCAGCCGGGGGGGGGTGAACACTGAAGCTTTCTTT,-,TRBV19,-,TRBJ1-1
CASNALDRPYEQYF,TGTGCCAGCAATGCCCTCGACCGGCCCTACGAGCAGTACTTC,-,TRBV6-1,few,TRBJ2-7
CALGVQETQYF,TGTGCCCTGGGGGTCCAAGAGACCCAGTACTTC,-,TRBV30,-,TRBJ2-5
CASTRSLAGLSKTQYF,TGTGCCAGCACCCGGTCACTAGCGGGGCTTTCGAAGACCCAGTACTTC,-,TRBV21-1,-,TRBJ2-5
CACTKVARGHEQFF,TGTGCCTGCACTAAGGTAGCGAGGGGGCATGAGCAGTTCTTC,TRBD1,TRBV6-5,-,TRBJ2-1
CSVAGGETSGNTIYF,TGCAGCGTCGCGGGGGGAGAGACCTCTGGAAACACCATATATTTT,-,TRBV29-1,few,TRBJ1-3
CASSPSGDRSYEQYF,TGTGCCAGCAGCCCCAGCGGGGACAGGTCCTACGAGCAGTACTTC,-,TRBV12-3/TRBV12-4,few,TRBJ2-7
CASSRTSGNYNEQFF,TGTGCCAGCAGTAGGACTAGCGGGAACTACAATGAGCAGTTCTTC,TRBD2,TRBV7-6,-,TRBJ2-1
CASSIGGAQYGYTF,TGTGCCAGTAGTATCGGCGGGGCTCAGTATGGCTACACCTTC,-,TRBV19,few,TRBJ1-2
CASSEGGQGANYGYTF,TGCGCCAGCAGTGAAGGTGGGCAGGGGGCTAACTATGGCTACACCTTC,TRBD1,TRBV2,-,TRBJ1-2
CASSQGRGTFF,TGTGCCAGCAGCCAAGGCAGGGGTACTTTCTTT,-,TRBV3-1,-,TRBJ1-1
CASSLLPSGNTEAFF,TGTGCCAGCAGTTTACTTCCTAGTGGAAACACTGAAGCTTTCTTT,-,TRBV28,-,TRBJ1-1
CSASTERLDEQFF,TGCAGTGCTAGTACAGAGCGACTAGATGAGCAGTTCTTC,-,TRBV20-1,-,TRBJ2-1
CASSFSGTRNTDTQYF,TGTGCCAGCAGCTTCTCCGGGACTAGAAACACAGATACGCAGTATTTT,TRBD2,TRBV13,-,TRBJ2-3
CASSLAVKSSYNEQFF,TGTGCCAGCAGCTTAGCGGTGAAGAGCTCCTACAATGAGCAGTTCTTC,-,TRBV7-6,few,TRBJ2-1
CASSQVNRGTIYF,TGTGCCAGCAGCCAAGTAAACAGGGGAACCATATATTTT,TRBD1,TRBV14,few,TRBJ1-3
CASKGAGYQPQHF,TGTGCCAGCAAAGGGGCAGGGTATCAGCCCCAGCATTTT,-,TRBV12-3/TRBV12-4,few,TRBJ1-5
CAWSTTVANTEAFF,TGTGCCTGGAGTACGACAGTGGCGAACACTGAAGCTTTCTTT,-,TRBV30,-,TRBJ1-1
CASSWGGLTQETQYF,TGTGCCAGTAGCTGGGGTGGACTTACCCAAGAGACCCAGTACTTC,-,TRBV19,few,TRBJ2-5
CSVAGYQETQYF,TGCAGCGTTGCAGGGTACCAAGAGACCCAGTACTTC,-,TRBV29-1,-,TRBJ2-5
CASSYDGTGSGKLFF,TGTGCCAGCAGTTACGACGGGACAGGGTCCGGGAAACTGTTTTTT,TRBD1,TRBV6-5,-,TRBJ1-4
CASSQATSGRETQYF,TGTGCCAGCAGCCAGGCCACTAGCGGGAGGGAGACCCAGTACTTC,TRBD2,TRBV3-1,-,TRBJ2-5
CASSQELGIRAKNIQYF,TGCGCCAGCAGCCAAGAGTTGGGCATAAGAGCCAAAAACATTCAGTACTTC,-,TRBV4-1,few,TRBJ2-4
CASSYTPSGSSNQPQHF,TGTGCCAGCAGTTATACCCCTTCAGGGAGTAGTAATCAGCCCCAGCATTTT,-,TRBV28,few,TRBJ1-5
CASSVLAGEVEQFF,TGTGCCAGCAGTGTATTAGCGGGGGAGGTTGAGCAGTTCTTC,TRBD2,TRBV12-3/TRBV12-4,-,TRBJ2-1
CASSLASLAVQETQYF,TGTGCCAGCAGCTTAGCGTCCCTAGCGGTCCAAGAGACCCAGTACTTC,TRBD2,TRBV7-2,few,TRBJ2-5
CTSSRTTSGKVDTQYF,TGCACCAGCAGCCGAACGACTAGCGGGAAGGTAGATACGCAGTATTTT,-,TRBV1,-,TRBJ2-3
CASSYRGQSYGYTF,TGTGCCAGCAGTTACCGCGGACAGTCCTATGGCTACACCTTC,-,TRBV6-5,few,TRBJ1-2
CASSLEDRNTDTQYF,TGCGCCAGCAGCTTGGAGGACAGGAATACAGATACGCAGTATTTT,TRBD1,TRBV5-1,many,TRBJ2-3
CSGRQGSSYEQYF,TGCAGTGGTAGACAGGGATCCTCATACGAGCAGTACTTC,TRBD1,TRBV20-1,-,TRBJ2-7
CASSSWTSGLAKNIQYF,TGTGCCAGCAGCTCATGGACTAGCGGTCTAGCCAAAAACATTCAGTACTTC,TRBD2,TRBV7-2,-,TRBJ2-4
CAISGETGGLRNEQYF,TGTGCCATCAGTGGGGAAACAGGGGGATTAAGGAACGAGCAGTACTTC,TRBD1,TRBV10-3,many,TRBJ2-7
CASSYLTGKETQYF,TGCGCCAGCAGCTACCTGACAGGGAAAGAGACCCAGTACTTC,TRBD1,TRBV5-1,-,TRBJ2-5
CTSSRGSKYEQYF,TGCACCAGCAGTAGAGGGTCCAAGTACGAGCAGTACTTC,-,TRBV5-1,-,TRBJ2-7
CASRSPPGAQYF,TGTGCCAGCAGATCCCCTCCGGGGGCGCAGTATTTT,-,TRBV27,many,TRBJ2-3
CASSGELLAKNIQYF,TGTGCCAGCAGTGGGGAATTACTAGCCAAAAACATTCAGTACTTC,-,TRBV2,-,TRBJ2-4
CSARERQASYGYTF,TGCAGTGCTAGAGAAAGACAGGCAAGCTATGGCTACACCTTC,-,TRBV20-1,-,TRBJ1-2